This record covers a single T cell receptor beta chain. Its antigen is as yet unknown. Expressed TCRB transcripts were sequenced because the entire RNA isolate underwent reverse transcription. Clones were read by immunoSEQ multiplex PCR, and TCRdb kept only the in-frame ones, dropping some. The sample holds 850,000 to 900,000 clones; about a sixth are singletons and the top ten take around 0.02%. This record comes from a study of beta chain features in type 1 diabetes. V was cut by 1 base and J by 2 bases, with 14 bases left in between. Looked up from germline, CDR1 is SGHTA and CDR2 is FQGNSA. The CDR3 has 16 residues. Overall study findings and caveats: Comparison showed that naive, central memory and Treg TCRB repertoires appeared more similar among patients than among healthy donors.

This TCR was sampled from a young woman in good health. Sequencing used naive CD4+ T cells from blood. This sequence joins TRBV7-2 and TRBJ2-5; possible D gene TRBD2, 5 bases. The DNA of the CDR3 is TGTGCCAGCAGCTTAGGAGCTACTAGGAAACAAGAGACCCAGTACTTC. This encodes CASSLGATRKQETQYF.